The 12 T cell receptor beta chains listed next were all sequenced from one sample in a study of post-analysis software for immune sequencing data. Study-level results: Among a handful of TRBV segments more frequent in patients than controls were TRBV5-6, TRBV5-1 and TRBV20-1.

cDNA libraries for TCR beta contained unique molecular identifiers. TCRdb fed the PCR reads into MiXCR, producing one record per CDR3 protein. The repertoire holds a few hundred thousand distinct CDR3 sequences, with less than 35% as singletons. These receptors are not linked to any known antigen. The sequencing sample was made of blood. All receptors come from a girl between 10 and 17 years old with multiple sclerosis.

V is TRBV7-8 and J is TRBJ1-2, with TRBD1 as a possible D gene (6 bases). V lost 4 bases and J lost 9, with 18 bases in between. Germline V gene sequence: CDR1 SGHVS, CDR2 FQNEAQ. This CDR3 spans 14 amino acids. CDR3 region: CASSSLQGDKSYTF. In nucleotides, the CDR3 is TGTGCCAGCAGCTCCTTACAGGGAGATAAGAGCTACACCTTC.

The gene calls are TRBV18 and TRBJ2-7; D unresolved. The V gene lost 2 bases and the J gene lost 3 bases, with 11 bases spanning the gap. The CDR3 runs 14 residues. Germline V gene sequence: CDR1 KGHSH, CDR2 LQKENI. CDR3 nucleotide sequence: TGTGCCAGCTCACCAGTGGGGAACAACTACGAGCAGTACTTC. Translating gives CASSPVGNNYEQYF.

The gene calls are TRBV20-1 and TRBJ1-1; D is perhaps TRBD1 (5 bases). Germline V lookup: CDR1 DFQATT, CDR2 SNEGSKA (reference sequence). Between the trimmed V and J ends, which lost 5 bases and 3 bases, there was a span of 19 bases. This CDR3 is built from 15 residues. CDR3 DNA sequence: TGCAGTGCTCCGAGGTTGCAGACCAGGGACACTGAAGCTTTCTTT. Residues: CSAPRLQTRDTEAFF.

The V gene is TRBV12-3 or TRBV12-4, the J gene TRBJ2-3; 7 positions agree with TRBD1. This CDR3 region has 15 residues. With V trimmed by 2 bases and J by 0 bases, 2 bases remained unmatched. CDR3 region: CASSLRGLSTDTQYF. The CDR3 region has the DNA TGTGCCAGCAGTTTAAGGGGGCTTAGCACAGATACGCAGTATTTT.

This clonotype appeared a few times. J is TRBJ2-5 and V is TRBV10-2; tentatively, D is TRBD2 (5 bases). CDR3 length equals 14 residues. Per the germline V gene, CDR1 is WSHSY and CDR2 is SAAADI. Trimming shortened V by 7 bases and J by 2 bases, and 14 bases separated the two germline ends. CDR3 amino acids: CASIDGVTQETQYF. The DNA for the CDR3 is TGCGCCAGCATAGACGGGGTCACACAAGAGACCCAGTACTTC.

This clonotype was detected a few times. V and J are TRBV7-6 and TRBJ2-3; 10 bases are shared with TRBD2. Germline-derived CDR1 and CDR2 are SGHVS and FNYEAQ. The CDR3 covers 17 residues. Trimming at V came to 1 base and at J to 6 bases, leaving 10 bases not matched to a gene. The CDR3 region has the DNA TGTGCCAGCAGCTTAGGGGCTAGCGGGGGATTCACGGATACGCAGTATTTT. Translating it yields CASSLGASGGFTDTQYF.

In its sample, this clonotype was seen a few times. The chain uses TRBV4-2 and TRBJ2-7, with D tentatively TRBD2 (6 bases). The J call is uncertain, as TRBJ2-5 better fits the DNA end. The germline V gene has CDR1 LGHNA and CDR2 YNFKEQ. The CDR3 consists of 16 residues. CDR3 sequence reads: CASSQAAGQGRETQYF. The CDR3 DNA reads as TGTGCCAGCAGCCAAGCGGCGGGGCAGGGCCGAGAGACCCAGTACTTC.

This chain connects TRBV12-3 or TRBV12-4 to TRBJ1-5; D might be TRBD1 (5 bases). The CDR3 is 14 amino acids. V lost 5 bases and J 7 bases, leaving 15 bases between the germline ends. The CDR3 here is CASSEGPGIQPQHF. The CDR3 DNA follows: TGTGCCAGCAGTGAAGGCCCAGGGATCCAGCCCCAGCATTTT.

This CDR3 is CASSPRGLRGANVLTF. The CDR3 DNA is TGTGCCAGCAGCCCTCGGGGTTTGCGGGGGGCCAACGTCCTGACTTTC. J is TRBJ2-6 and V is TRBV7-2, with D possibly TRBD2 on 5 matching bases. Per the germline V gene, CDR1 is SGHTA and CDR2 is FQGNSA. V was clipped by 5 bases and J by 4 bases, with 15 bases between them. The CDR3 runs 16 residues.

This chain joins TRBV28 and TRBJ2-1, with a possible D match to TRBD1 (6 bases). The CDR3 totals 12 residues. The germline gives CDR1 MDHEN, CDR2 SYDVKM. Trimming stripped 6 bases from V and 7 bases from J, with 10 bases between. The CDR3 here is CASRPRGNEQFF. CDR3 DNA: TGTGCCAGCAGACCGAGGGGGAATGAGCAGTTCTTC.

The chain combines TRBV6-1 with TRBJ1-5, with TRBD1 matching over 7 bases. The CDR3 has 15 amino acids. V gave up 5 bases and J gave up 0 bases; unmatched junction bases: 4. The germline CDR1 and CDR2 sequences are MNHNS and SASEGT. CDR3 sequence reads: CASSMGTVSNQPQHF. The CDR3 DNA is TGTGCCAGCAGTATGGGGACAGTTAGCAATCAGCCCCAGCATTTT.

The gene calls are TRBV27 and TRBJ1-1; weak D call: TRBD1 (5 bases). The V gene's germline CDR1 is MNHEY and CDR2 SMNVEV (reference sequence). With 5 bases removed from V and 5 bases from J, the gap between germline ends came to 18 bases. The CDR3 is 15 amino acids. The CDR3 DNA is TGTGCCAGCAGTCCAAGGGACTTCTCGAGAACTGAAGCTTTCTTT. Translation: CASSPRDFSRTEAFF.